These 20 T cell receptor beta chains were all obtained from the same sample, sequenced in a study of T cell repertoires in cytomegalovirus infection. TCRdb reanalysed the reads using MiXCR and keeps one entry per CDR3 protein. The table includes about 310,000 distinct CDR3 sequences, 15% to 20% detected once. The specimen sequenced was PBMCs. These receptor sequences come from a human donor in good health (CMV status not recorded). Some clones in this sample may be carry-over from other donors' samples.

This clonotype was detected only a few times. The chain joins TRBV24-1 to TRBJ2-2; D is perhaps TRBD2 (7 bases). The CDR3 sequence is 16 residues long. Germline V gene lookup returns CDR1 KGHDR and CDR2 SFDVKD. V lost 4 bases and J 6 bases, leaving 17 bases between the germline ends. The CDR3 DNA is TGTGCCACCAGTGACTCCTTTTCGGGGGGCTCCGGGGAGCTGTTTTTT. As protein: CATSDSFSGGSGELFF.

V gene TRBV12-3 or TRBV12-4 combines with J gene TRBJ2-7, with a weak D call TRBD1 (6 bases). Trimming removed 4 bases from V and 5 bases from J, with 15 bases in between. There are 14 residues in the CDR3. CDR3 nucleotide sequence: TGTGCCAGCAGTTCGATACAGGGAGTGGACGAGCAGTACTTC. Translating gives CASSSIQGVDEQYF.

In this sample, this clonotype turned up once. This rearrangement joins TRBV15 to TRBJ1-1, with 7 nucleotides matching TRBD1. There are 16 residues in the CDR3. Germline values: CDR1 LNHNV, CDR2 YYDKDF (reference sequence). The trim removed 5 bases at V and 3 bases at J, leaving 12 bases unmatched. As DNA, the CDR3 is TGTGCCACCAGCGGTGGGCTAAACAGGGGATACACTGAAGCTTTCTTT. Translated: CATSGGLNRGYTEAFF. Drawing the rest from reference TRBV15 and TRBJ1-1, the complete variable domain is DAMVIQNPRYQVTQFGKPVTLSCSQTLNHNVMYWYQQKSSQAPKLLFHYYDKDFNNEADTPDNFQSRRPNTSFCFLDIRSPGLGDTAMYLCATSGGLNRGYTEAFFGQGTRLTVV.

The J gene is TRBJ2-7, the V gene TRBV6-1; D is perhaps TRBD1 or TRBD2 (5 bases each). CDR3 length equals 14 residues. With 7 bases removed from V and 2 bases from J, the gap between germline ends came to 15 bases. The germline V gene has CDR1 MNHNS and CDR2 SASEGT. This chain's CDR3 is CASNLGPPTYEQYF. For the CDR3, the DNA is TGTGCCAGCAATTTGGGACCTCCGACCTACGAGCAGTACTTC.

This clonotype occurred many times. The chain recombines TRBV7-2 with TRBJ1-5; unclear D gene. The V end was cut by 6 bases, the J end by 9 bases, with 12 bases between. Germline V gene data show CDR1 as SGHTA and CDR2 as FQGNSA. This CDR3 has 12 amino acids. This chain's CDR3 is CASRVLSGPQHF. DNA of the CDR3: TGTGCCAGCAGGGTATTGAGTGGGCCCCAGCATTTT. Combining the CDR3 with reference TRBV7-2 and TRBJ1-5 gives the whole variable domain GAGVSQSPSNKVTEKGKDVELRCDPISGHTALYWYRQSLGQGLEFLIYFQGNSAPDKSGLPSDRFSAERTGGSVSTLTIQRTQQEDSAVYLCASRVLSGPQHFGDGTRLSIL.

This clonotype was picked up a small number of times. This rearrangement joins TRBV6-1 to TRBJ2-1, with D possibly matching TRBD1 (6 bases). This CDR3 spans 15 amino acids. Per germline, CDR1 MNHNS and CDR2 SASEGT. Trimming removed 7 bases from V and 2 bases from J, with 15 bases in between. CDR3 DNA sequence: TGTGCCAGCACCGAACAGGGTCTGACCTACAATGAGCAGTTCTTC. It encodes CASTEQGLTYNEQFF.

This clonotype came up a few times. The CDR3 region is CASRTGQETKETQYF. The CDR3 DNA follows: TGTGCCAGCAGAACAGGGCAAGAAACAAAAGAGACCCAGTACTTC. The rearrangement uses TRBV2 and TRBJ2-5, with D perhaps TRBD1 (6 bases). CDR1 SNHLY and CDR2 FYNNEI come from the germline V gene. This CDR3 has 15 amino acids. The V end was cut by 6 bases, the J end by 3 bases, with 17 bases between.

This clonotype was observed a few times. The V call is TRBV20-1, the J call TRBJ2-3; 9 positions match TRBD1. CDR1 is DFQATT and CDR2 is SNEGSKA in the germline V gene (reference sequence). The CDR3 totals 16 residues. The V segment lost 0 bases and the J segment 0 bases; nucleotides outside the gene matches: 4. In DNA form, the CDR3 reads TGCAGTGCTAGAGATCACGGGACAGGGAGCACAGATACGCAGTATTTT. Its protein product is CSARDHGTGSTDTQYF.

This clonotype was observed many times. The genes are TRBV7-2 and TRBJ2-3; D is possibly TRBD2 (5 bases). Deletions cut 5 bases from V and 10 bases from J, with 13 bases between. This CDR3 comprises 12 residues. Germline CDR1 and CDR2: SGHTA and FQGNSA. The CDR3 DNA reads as TGTGCCAGCAGCCTAACTAGTTCAGCGCAGTATTTT. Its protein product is CASSLTSSAQYF.

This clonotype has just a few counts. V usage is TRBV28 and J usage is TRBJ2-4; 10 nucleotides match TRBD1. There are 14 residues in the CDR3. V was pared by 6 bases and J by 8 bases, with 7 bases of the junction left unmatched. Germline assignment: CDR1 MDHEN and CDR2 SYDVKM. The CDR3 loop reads CASRRRQGADIQYF. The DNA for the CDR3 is TGTGCCAGCAGGAGGCGACAGGGGGCAGACATTCAGTACTTC.

CDR3 nucleotides: TGTGCCAGCTCAGCCAGGGGGAATGGCTACACCTTC. Translated, it gives CASSARGNGYTF. The rearrangement uses TRBV18 and TRBJ1-2; 7 positions agree with TRBD1. This CDR3 comprises 12 residues. Germline CDR1 and CDR2: KGHSH and LQKENI. The trim removed 5 bases at V and 6 bases at J, leaving 3 bases unmatched.

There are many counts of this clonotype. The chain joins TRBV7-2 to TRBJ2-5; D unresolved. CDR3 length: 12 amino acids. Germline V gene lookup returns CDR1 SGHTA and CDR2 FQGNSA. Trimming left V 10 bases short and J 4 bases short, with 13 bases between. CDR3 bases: TGTGCCACCGGGTTTGGTCGAGAGACCCAGTACTTC. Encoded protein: CATGFGRETQYF.

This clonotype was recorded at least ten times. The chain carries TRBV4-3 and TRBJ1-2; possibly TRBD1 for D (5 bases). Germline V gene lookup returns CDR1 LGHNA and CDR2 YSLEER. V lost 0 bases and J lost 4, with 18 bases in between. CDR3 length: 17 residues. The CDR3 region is CASSQEERQGAIYGYTF. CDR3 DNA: TGCGCCAGCAGCCAAGAAGAGCGGCAAGGGGCAATCTATGGCTACACCTTC.

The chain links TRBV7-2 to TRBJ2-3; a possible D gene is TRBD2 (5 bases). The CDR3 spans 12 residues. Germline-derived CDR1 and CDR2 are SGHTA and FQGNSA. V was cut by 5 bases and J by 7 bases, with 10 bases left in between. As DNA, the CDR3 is TGTGCCAGCAGCCTGGACTGGCATACGCAGTATTTT. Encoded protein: CASSLDWHTQYF. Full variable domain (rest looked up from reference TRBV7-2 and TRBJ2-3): GAGVSQSPSNKVTEKGKDVELRCDPISGHTALYWYRQSLGQGLEFLIYFQGNSAPDKSGLPSDRFSAERTGGSVSTLTIQRTQQEDSAVYLCASSLDWHTQYFGPGTRLTVL.

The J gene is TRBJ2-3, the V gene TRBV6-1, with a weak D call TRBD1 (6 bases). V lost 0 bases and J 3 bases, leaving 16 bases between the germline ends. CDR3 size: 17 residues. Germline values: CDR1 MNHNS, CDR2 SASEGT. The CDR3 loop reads CASSEAPQGYNTDTQYF. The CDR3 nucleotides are TGTGCCAGCAGTGAAGCGCCGCAGGGGTATAATACAGATACGCAGTATTTT.

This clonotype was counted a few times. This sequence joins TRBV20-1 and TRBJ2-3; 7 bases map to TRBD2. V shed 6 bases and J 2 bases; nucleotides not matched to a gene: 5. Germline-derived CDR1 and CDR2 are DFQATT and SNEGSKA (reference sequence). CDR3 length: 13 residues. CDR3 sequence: CSAPRGTTDTQYF. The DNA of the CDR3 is TGCAGTGCCCCGCGGGGGACCACAGATACGCAGTATTTT.

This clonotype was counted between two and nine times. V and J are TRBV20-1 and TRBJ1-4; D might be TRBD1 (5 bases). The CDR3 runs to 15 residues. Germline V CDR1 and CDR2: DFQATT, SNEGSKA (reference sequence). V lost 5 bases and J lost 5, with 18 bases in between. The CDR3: CSAPPLGGENEKLFF. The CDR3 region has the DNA TGCAGTGCTCCACCGTTGGGGGGGGAAAATGAAAAACTGTTTTTT.

This CDR3 reads CASSFRQDSPLHF. The CDR3 region has the DNA TGTGCCAGCAGCTTTCGACAGGATTCACCCCTCCACTTT. The genes are TRBV7-9 and TRBJ1-6; weak D call: TRBD1 (6 bases). Germline V gene sequence: CDR1 SEHNR, CDR2 FQNEAQ (reference sequence). This CDR3 has 13 amino acids. The V end was cut by 3 bases, the J end by 8 bases, with 8 bases between.

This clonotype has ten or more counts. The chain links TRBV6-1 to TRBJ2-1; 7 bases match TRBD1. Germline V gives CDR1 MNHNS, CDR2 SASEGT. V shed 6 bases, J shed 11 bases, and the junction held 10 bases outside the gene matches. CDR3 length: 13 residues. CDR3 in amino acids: CASRQEGQRKQFF. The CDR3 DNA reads TGTGCCAGCAGACAAGAGGGACAGCGAAAGCAGTTCTTC.

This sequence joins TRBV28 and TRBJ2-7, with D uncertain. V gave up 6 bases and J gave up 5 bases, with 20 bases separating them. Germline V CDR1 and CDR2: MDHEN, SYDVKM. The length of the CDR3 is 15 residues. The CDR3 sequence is CASRSRPPPRHEQYF. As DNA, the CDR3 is TGTGCCAGCAGATCCAGACCCCCCCCGCGCCACGAGCAGTACTTC.